These 21 T cell receptor beta chains originate from one sample sequenced in a study of Graves' ophthalmopathy and Graves' hyperthyroidism. The authors amplified TCR beta CDR3 regions from RNA transcripts. RT-PCR in the first round used HTBI primers; a second-round multiplex PCR followed. TCRdb passed the multiplex PCR reads through MiXCR, listing each CDR3 protein once. This table has about 640,000 distinct CDR3 sequences, under 50% appearing once. Sequencing was done on a sample of peripheral blood. The receptors here all came from an adult man with Graves' ophthalmopathy.

CDR3 in amino acids: CASSVTGAQQPQHF. The CDR3 DNA is TGTGCCAGCAGTGTAACAGGGGCGCAGCAGCCCCAGCATTTT. This chain links TRBV6-4 with TRBJ1-5; 7 bases are a match to TRBD1. The CDR3 is 14 amino acids. V shed 4 bases and J 7 bases; nucleotides not matched to a gene: 7. Per the germline V gene, CDR1 is MRHNA and CDR2 is SNTAGT.

Concerning this clonotype: Since no conserved phenylalanine or tryptophan closes the CDR3, a read error is the likely cause. It is unclear where the CDR3 begins or ends on the DNA, so no DNA is shown, and the CDR3 is as TCRdb lists it. The chain joins TRBV7-8 to TRBJ2-2; the D call of TRBD2 is as the table states it, not checked on the DNA. The CDR3 is 11 residues long, counting both termini. From germline, CDR1 is SGHVS and CDR2 FQNEAQ. The CDR3: CASSLAAGGGS.

There are many counts of this clonotype. The chain combines TRBV19 with TRBJ2-2; tentative D call: TRBD2 (5 bases). Per the germline V gene, CDR1 is LNHDA and CDR2 is SQIVND (reference sequence). This CDR3 contains 15 residues. Deletions cut 5 bases from V and 4 bases from J, with 14 bases between. In DNA, the CDR3 is TGTGCCAGTAGTCCGTCCCTCGGAGGCACCGGGGAGCTGTTTTTT. This sequence encodes CASSPSLGGTGELFF.

This clonotype came up many times. The genes are TRBV2 and TRBJ2-2; possibly TRBD1 or TRBD2 for D (5 bases each). Germline V lookup: CDR1 SNHLY, CDR2 FYNNEI. Trimming shortened V by 4 bases and J by 0 bases, and 12 bases separated the two germline ends. This CDR3 region has 16 residues. The CDR3 protein is CASSARDGANTGELFF. The CDR3 DNA reads as TGTGCCAGCAGTGCCAGGGACGGAGCGAACACCGGGGAGCTGTTTTTT.

The gene calls are TRBV25-1 and TRBJ1-6, with D possibly TRBD1 on 6 matching bases. The germline V gene encodes CDR1 MGHDK and CDR2 SYGVNS. The CDR3 consists of 14 residues. Trimming took off 2 bases at V and 7 bases at J, with 9 bases between the two ends. CDR3 sequence: CASSEHRENSPLHF. CDR3 DNA: TGTGCCAGCAGTGAACACAGGGAGAATTCACCCCTCCACTTT.

As for this clonotype: This may stem from a read error, because a much larger clone lies one nucleotide away. CDR3 amino acids: CASRLAPILSSGHYEQYF. CDR3 coding DNA: TGTGCCAGCCGCTTAGCACCGATTTTGAGTAGCGGCCACTACGAGCAGTACTTC. This rearrangement joins TRBV11-1 to TRBJ2-7; maybe TRBD2 (6 bases). The CDR3 is 18 residues long. Germline V CDR1 and CDR2: SGHAT, FQDESV (reference sequence).

This clonotype was detected many times. The rearrangement joins TRBV2 to TRBJ1-1; D gene uncertain. Trimming took off 2 bases at V and 6 bases at J, with 7 bases between the two ends. CDR3 length: 12 residues. Germline CDR1 SNHLY, CDR2 FYNNEI. For the CDR3, the DNA is TGTGCCAGCAGTGAACCGATCTCTGAAGCTTTCTTT. Its translation is CASSEPISEAFF.

As regards this clonotype: With a much larger clone just one base away, this may be a read error. The chain combines TRBV7-6 with TRBJ2-2; tentative D call: TRBD1 (5 bases). The germline V and J ends were trimmed by 9 bases and 3 bases, with 20 bases remaining between them. Germline V gene sequence: CDR1 SGHVS, CDR2 FNYEAQ. This CDR3 is 16 amino acids long. The CDR3 region is CASSLPPGRDTGELFF. For the CDR3, the DNA is TGTGCCAGTAGTCTTCCCCCCGGCAGGGACACCGGGGAGCTGTTTTTT. Variable domain in full (rest from reference TRBV7-6 and TRBJ2-2): GAGVSQSPRYKVTKRGQDVALRCDPISGHVSLYWYRQALGQGPEFLTYFNYEAQQDKSGLPNDRFSAERPEGSISTLTIQRTEQRDSAMYRCASSLPPGRDTGELFFGEGSRLTVL.

In regard to this clonotype: A read error may explain this, as a much larger clone is one base away. This chain links TRBV20-1 with TRBJ1-5, with unresolved D. The CDR3 loop spans 14 amino acids. V was cut by 4 bases and J by 0 bases, with 10 bases left in between. Germline values: CDR1 DFQATT, CDR2 SNEGSKA (reference sequence). The CDR3 DNA is TGCAGTGCTACTAGGGTCTATAGCAATCAGCCCCAGCATTTT. Translating it yields CSATRVYSNQPQHF.

This clonotype was observed once. The conserved phenylalanine or tryptophan is not found at the CDR3 terminus, so this likely reflects a read error. The DNA is omitted, as the CDR3 cannot be located on it reliably, and the CDR3 follows TCRdb's listing. V gene TRBV7-2 combines with J gene TRBJ2-5; TRBD2 is the table's D call and was not checked against the DNA. Germline CDR1 and CDR2: SGHTA and FQGNSA. The CDR3 is 18 amino acids in total, end residues counted. The CDR3 spells CASSLDGGWTSLGYTFGS.

In its sample, this clonotype was seen many times. This chain joins TRBV5-8 and TRBJ1-3; D gene uncertain. Germline CDR1 and CDR2: SGHTS and YDEGEE. V lost 4 bases to trimming and J lost 4 bases, with 12 bases between them. There are 14 residues in the CDR3. The CDR3 here is CASSRELTGNTIYF. In nucleotides, the CDR3 is TGTGCCAGCAGCCGGGAGTTGACCGGAAACACCATATATTTT.

This clonotype was detected only once. A much larger clone differs by one base, so this may be a read error. The V call is TRBV14, the J call TRBJ2-7; a weak D match, TRBD2 (5 bases). The CDR3 loop spans 13 amino acids. Germline lookup yields CDR1 SGHDN and CDR2 FVKESK. The CDR3 DNA reads as TGTGCCAGCAGCCAAGAGAGGGTTGGGGAGCAGTGCTTC. Encoded protein: CASSQERVGEQCF.

This clonotype was recorded many times. The chain combines TRBV10-3 with TRBJ1-5, with D uncertain. Trimming stripped 10 bases from V and 2 bases from J, with 15 bases between. The length of the CDR3 is 14 residues. Germline V CDR1 and CDR2: ENHRY, SYGVKD. The CDR3 reads CASSQPLGNQPQHF. Written as DNA, the CDR3 is TGTGCCAGCAGCCAACCCCTCGGCAATCAGCCCCAGCATTTT.

This clonotype occurred many times. The CDR3 region is CASSQAATGMGETQYF. DNA for the CDR3: TGCGCCAGCAGCCAGGCGGCTACGGGGATGGGGGAGACCCAGTACTTC. V is TRBV4-3 and J is TRBJ2-5, with D tentatively TRBD2 (5 bases). Per germline, CDR1 LGHNA and CDR2 YSLEER. Trimming removed 3 bases from V and 5 bases from J, with 19 bases in between. CDR3 length: 16 amino acids.

A word on this clonotype: A read error may explain this, as a much larger clone is one base away. CDR3 bases: TGTGCCAGCACAGGACAGACTAACTATGGCTACACCTTC. Its translation: CASTGQTNYGYTF. This chain uses TRBV2 with TRBJ1-2; D might be TRBD1 (6 bases). V was shortened by 7 bases and J by 0 bases, with 9 bases between the two germline ends. From germline, CDR1 is SNHLY and CDR2 FYNNEI. This CDR3 has 13 residues. The entire variable domain, with the rest obtained from reference TRBV2 and TRBJ1-2, is as follows: EPEVTQTPSHQVTQMGQEVILRCVPISNHLYFYWYRQILGQKVEFLVSFYNNEISEKSEIFDDQFSVERPDGSNFTLKIRSTKLEDSAMYFCASTGQTNYGYTFGSGTRLTVV.

The sample holds a few counts of this clonotype. The chain couples TRBV12-3 or TRBV12-4 to TRBJ1-5; 8 nucleotides agree with TRBD1. The CDR3 is made up of 17 amino acids. The V gene end was trimmed by 1 base and the J gene end by 0 bases; junction bases not matched to a gene: 5. Here the CDR3 reads CASSLGGGQVSNQPQHF. The CDR3 DNA reads TGTGCCAGCAGTTTAGGGGGGGGACAGGTTAGCAATCAGCCCCAGCATTTT.

Points on this clonotype: The junction differs from germline at one of its ends, possibly a read error. The chain is built from TRBV9 and TRBJ1-3; D is undetermined. Germline V gives CDR1 SGDLS, CDR2 YYNGEE. CDR3 length equals 15 residues. CDR3 sequence reads: CASSKEIGSGNTIYF. For the CDR3, the DNA is TGTGCGAGCAGCAAGGAGATAGGGTCTGGAAACACCATATATTTT.

This rearrangement joins TRBV19 to TRBJ1-6; TRBD1 matches at 8 bases. Germline values: CDR1 LNHDA, CDR2 SQIVND (reference sequence). J gave up 11 bases and V 4 bases, and 10 bases lay outside the gene matches. The CDR3 loop spans 15 amino acids. In nucleotides, the CDR3 is TGTGCCAGTAGTACCCCGAGGACAGGGCTAGCACCCCTCCACTTT. Its translation is CASSTPRTGLAPLHF.

In its sample, this clonotype was seen many times. V gene TRBV7-9 combines with J gene TRBJ1-2, with D possibly matching TRBD1 (5 bases). The V gene's germline CDR1 is SEHNR and CDR2 FQNEAQ (reference sequence). Deletions cut 5 bases from V and 7 bases from J, with 14 bases between. This CDR3 comprises 13 residues. This CDR3 reads CASSPLQGRGYTF. The CDR3 DNA is TGTGCCAGCAGCCCTCTTCAGGGCCGTGGCTACACCTTC.

This clonotype has ten or more counts. This chain links TRBV10-3 with TRBJ1-5, with a weak D call TRBD1 (6 bases). CDR3 length: 14 amino acids. CDR1 ENHRY and CDR2 SYGVKD come from the germline V gene. V was shortened by 6 bases and J by 1 base, with 10 bases between the two germline ends. The CDR3 sequence is CAISQDRSNQPQHF. CDR3 sequence (DNA): TGTGCCATCAGCCAGGACAGAAGCAATCAGCCCCAGCATTTT.

With regard to this clonotype: A much larger clone lies a single base off, so this may be a read error. The chain employs TRBV4-3 and TRBJ1-2; D call uncertain. The CDR3 totals 14 residues. Germline V gene data show CDR1 as LGHNA and CDR2 as YSLEER. The CDR3 here is CARSQDPAHYGYTF. In DNA, the CDR3 is TGCGCCCGCAGCCAAGATCCAGCGCACTATGGCTACACCTTC.